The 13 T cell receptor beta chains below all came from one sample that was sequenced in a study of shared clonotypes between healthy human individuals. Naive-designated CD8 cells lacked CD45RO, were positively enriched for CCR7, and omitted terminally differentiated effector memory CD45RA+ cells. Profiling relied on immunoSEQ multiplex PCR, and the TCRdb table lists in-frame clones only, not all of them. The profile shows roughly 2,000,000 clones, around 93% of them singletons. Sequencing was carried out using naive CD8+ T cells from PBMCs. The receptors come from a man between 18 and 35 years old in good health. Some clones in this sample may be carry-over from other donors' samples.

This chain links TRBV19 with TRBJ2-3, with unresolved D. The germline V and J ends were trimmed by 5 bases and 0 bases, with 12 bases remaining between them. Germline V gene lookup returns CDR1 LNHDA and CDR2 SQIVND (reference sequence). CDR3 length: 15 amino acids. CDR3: CASSSPFGSTDTQYF. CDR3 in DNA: TGTGCCAGTAGTTCTCCGTTCGGTAGCACAGATACGCAGTATTTT. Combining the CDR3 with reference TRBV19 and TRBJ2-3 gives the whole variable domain DGGITQSPKYLFRKEGQNVTLSCEQNLNHDAMYWYRQDPGQGLRLIYYSQIVNDFQKGDIAEGYSVSREKKESFPLTVTSAQKNPTAFYLCASSSPFGSTDTQYFGPGTRLTVL.

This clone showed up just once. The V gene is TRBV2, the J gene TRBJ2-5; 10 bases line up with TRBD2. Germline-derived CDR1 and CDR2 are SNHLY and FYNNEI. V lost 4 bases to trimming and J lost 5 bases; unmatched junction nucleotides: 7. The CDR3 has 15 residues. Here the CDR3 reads CASSGLAGVSETQYF. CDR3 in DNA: TGTGCCAGCAGTGGGCTAGCGGGAGTATCTGAGACCCAGTACTTC.

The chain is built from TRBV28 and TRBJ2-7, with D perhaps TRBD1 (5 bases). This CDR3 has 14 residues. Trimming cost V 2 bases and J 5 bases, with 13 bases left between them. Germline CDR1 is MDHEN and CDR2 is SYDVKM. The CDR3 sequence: CASSLGVRVHEQYF. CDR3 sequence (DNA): TGTGCCAGCAGTTTAGGGGTCAGGGTCCACGAGCAGTACTTC. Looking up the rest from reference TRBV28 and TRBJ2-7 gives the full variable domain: DVKVTQSSRYLVKRTGEKVFLECVQDMDHENMFWYRQDPGLGLRLIYFSYDVKMKEKGDIPEGYSVSREKKERFSLILESASTNQTSMYLCASSLGVRVHEQYFGPGTRLTVT.

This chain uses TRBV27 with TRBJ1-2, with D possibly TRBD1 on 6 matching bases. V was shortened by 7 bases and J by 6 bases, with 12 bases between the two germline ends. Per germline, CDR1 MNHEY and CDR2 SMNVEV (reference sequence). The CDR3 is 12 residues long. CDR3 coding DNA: TGTGCCAGCAAAGGGGGGGCTCATGGCTACACCTTC. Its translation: CASKGGAHGYTF.

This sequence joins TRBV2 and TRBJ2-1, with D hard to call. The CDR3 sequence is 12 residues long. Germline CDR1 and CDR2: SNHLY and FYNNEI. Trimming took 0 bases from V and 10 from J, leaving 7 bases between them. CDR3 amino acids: CASSEALWEQFF. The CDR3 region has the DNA TGTGCCAGCAGTGAAGCGCTTTGGGAGCAGTTCTTC. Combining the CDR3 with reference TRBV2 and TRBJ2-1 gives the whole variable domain EPEVTQTPSHQVTQMGQEVILRCVPISNHLYFYWYRQILGQKVEFLVSFYNNEISEKSEIFDDQFSVERPDGSNFTLKIRSTKLEDSAMYFCASSEALWEQFFGPGTRLTVL.

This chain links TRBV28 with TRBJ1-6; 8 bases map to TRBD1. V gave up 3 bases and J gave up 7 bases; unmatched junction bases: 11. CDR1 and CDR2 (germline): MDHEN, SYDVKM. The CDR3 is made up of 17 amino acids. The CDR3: CASSLVSQGAWNSPLHF. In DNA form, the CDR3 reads TGTGCCAGCAGTTTGGTTTCGCAGGGGGCTTGGAATTCACCCCTCCACTTT.

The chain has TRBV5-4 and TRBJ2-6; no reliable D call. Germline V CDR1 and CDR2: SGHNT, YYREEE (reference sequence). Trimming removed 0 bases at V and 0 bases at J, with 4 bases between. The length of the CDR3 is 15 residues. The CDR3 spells CASSLADSGANVLTF. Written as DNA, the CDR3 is TGTGCCAGCAGCTTGGCGGACTCTGGGGCCAACGTCCTGACTTTC.

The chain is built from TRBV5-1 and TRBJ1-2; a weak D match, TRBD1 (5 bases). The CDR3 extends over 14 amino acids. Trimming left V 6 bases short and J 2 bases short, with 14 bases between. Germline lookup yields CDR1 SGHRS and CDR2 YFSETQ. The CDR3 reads CASTPFDSNYGYTF. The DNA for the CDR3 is TGCGCCAGCACTCCCTTCGACAGCAACTATGGCTACACCTTC.

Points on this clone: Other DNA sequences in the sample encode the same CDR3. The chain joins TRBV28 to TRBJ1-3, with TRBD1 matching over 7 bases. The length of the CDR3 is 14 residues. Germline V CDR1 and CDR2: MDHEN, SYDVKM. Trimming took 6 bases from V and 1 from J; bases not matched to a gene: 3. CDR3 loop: CASRPTGSGNTIYF. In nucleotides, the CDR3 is TGTGCCAGCAGGCCGACAGGGTCTGGAAACACCATATATTTT.

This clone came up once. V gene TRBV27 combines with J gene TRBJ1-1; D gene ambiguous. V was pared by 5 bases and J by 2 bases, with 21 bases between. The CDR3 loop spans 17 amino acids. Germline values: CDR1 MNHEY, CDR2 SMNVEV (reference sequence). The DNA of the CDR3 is TGTGCCAGCAGTCAGCCGGGTCCCCACACGGCTAACACTGAAGCTTTCTTT. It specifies CASSQPGPHTANTEAFF.

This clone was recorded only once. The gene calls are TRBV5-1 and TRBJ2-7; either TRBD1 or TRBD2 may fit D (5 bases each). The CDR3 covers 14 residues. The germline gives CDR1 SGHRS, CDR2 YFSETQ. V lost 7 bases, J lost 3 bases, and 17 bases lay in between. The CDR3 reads CASHDPGTDYEQYF. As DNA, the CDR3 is TGCGCCAGCCACGATCCCGGGACGGACTACGAGCAGTACTTC.

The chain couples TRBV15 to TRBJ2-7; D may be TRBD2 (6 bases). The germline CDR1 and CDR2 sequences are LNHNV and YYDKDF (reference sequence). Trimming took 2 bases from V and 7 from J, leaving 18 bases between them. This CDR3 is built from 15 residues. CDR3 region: CATSRIRDSNGEQYF. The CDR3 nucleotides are TGTGCCACCAGCAGAATCCGGGACTCAAACGGGGAGCAGTACTTC.

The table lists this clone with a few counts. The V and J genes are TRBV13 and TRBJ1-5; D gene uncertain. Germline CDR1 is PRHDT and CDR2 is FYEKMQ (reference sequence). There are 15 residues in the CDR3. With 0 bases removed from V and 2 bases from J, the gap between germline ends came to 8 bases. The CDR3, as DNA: TGTGCCAGCAGCTTAGGGTCCTTCGGCAATCAGCCCCAGCATTTT. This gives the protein CASSLGSFGNQPQHF.